This T cell receptor (beta chain) derives from a study of monozygotic twins with inflammatory bowel disease. Both the TCRalpha cDNA and the TCRbeta cDNA were taken through two nested PCRs, lasting about 17 and 10 cycles. Reanalyzing the 5' RACE reads, TCRdb keeps one entry per CDR3 protein, without DNA. In total, the table holds approximately 160,000 distinct CDR3 sequences. Per donor there was one draw, yielding a blood sample of roughly 2.6 ml. Whole-study results and caveats: Especially with disease activity, IBD patients had fewer clonotypes in common with others than healthy twins did. Distinction of different T cell subtypes was not possible.

A remark on this clonotype: What it binds is unknown.

Source material: blood. The sequence was collected from a human donor with ulcerative colitis or Crohn's disease, or a healthy co-twin of an affected twin (not recorded which).

The CDR3 reads CASSLAERGGSQHQPQHF. The chain couples TRBV11-1 to TRBJ1-5. This CDR3 contains 18 residues. Germline CDR1 SGHAT, CDR2 FQDESV (reference sequence).